The entry below describes one TCR beta chain. The source of the sample is a study of siplizumab effects on memory and regulatory T cells. Unstimulated naive, memory, effector memory and TEMRA subsets were also sequenced, drawn from a few donor pairs. The assay covered some 100,000 TCR templates per sample. Libraries were prepared by immunoSEQ multiplex PCR; TCRdb keeps only in-frame clonotypes and omits some of them. This table has roughly 6,100 clones, about 60% appearing once. Trimming removed 3 bases from V and 2 bases from J; junction bases left unmatched: 4. This CDR3 contains 15 residues. The germline CDR1 and CDR2 sequences are SGHRS and YFSETQ.

This receptor was identified in a human donor in good health. The specimen was effector memory CD8+ T cells sorted from blood. The subset is: unstimulated CD8+ effector memory T cells. This chain connects TRBV5-1 to TRBJ2-7; TRBD2 agrees at 11 bases. The CDR3 here is CASSWGLAVPYEQYF. The CDR3 coding sequence is TGCGCCAGCAGCTGGGGACTAGCGGTCCCCTACGAGCAGTACTTC.